This T cell receptor beta chain originates from a study of early T cells in non-severe SARS-CoV-2 infection. Background on the study: Bulk RNA isolated from unsorted whole blood underwent sequencing; chains were not paired.

The library protocol tagged individual cDNA molecules with unique molecular identifiers. MiXCR, applied by TCRdb to the 5' RACE reads, yields one record per CDR3 protein. The table records 85,000 to 120,000 distinct CDR3 sequences, 13% of them present only once. From germline, CDR1 is LGHDT and CDR2 YNNKEL (reference sequence). CDR3 length equals 16 residues. Trimming shortened V by 1 base and J by 5 bases, and 17 bases separated the two germline ends. As regards this clonotype: Its antigen remains unknown.

Study-level points and caveats: The VDJdb matching leaned toward anti-spike CD8 responses and overlooked private and CD4 specificities.

The chain joins TRBV3-1 to TRBJ1-2; D perhaps matches TRBD1 (6 bases). Sequences were obtained from whole blood. The source of this sequence is an adult who was a healthcare worker with PCR-confirmed SARS-CoV-2 infection or an uninfected control (not recorded which). CDR3 sequence reads: CASSQATVQGRYGYTF. CDR3 sequence (DNA): TGTGCCAGCAGCCAAGCCACGGTACAGGGAAGATATGGCTACACCTTC.